Sequencing of this TCR beta chain was carried out in a study of T cell responses to AZD1222 COVID-19 vaccine. V lost 4 bases and J lost 4, with 19 bases in between. CDR1 and CDR2 (germline): ENHRY, SYGVKD. The CDR3 extends over 16 amino acids. This clone occurred once. Antigen: not known. Whether given at about 4 or about 12 weeks, second doses were pooled. Findings and limits, study-wide: With dominance at 160-218 and 743-854, vaccine-associated CD4 TCRs spanned spike. Nearly half of spike-specific TCRs reportedly target variant regions that are unmutated in the B.1.351 and B.1.1.7 variants.

TCRdb keeps only in-frame clones here, not all; method: immunoSEQ multiplex PCR. This sample carries nearly 110,000 clones, about 89% of them seen once, and the ten largest clones take 6.2%. The origin of this receptor is an adult who received the AZD1222 COVID-19 vaccine. The chain joins TRBV10-3 to TRBJ1-2; D unresolved. Sequencing used peripheral blood, obtained 28 days after the second AZD1222 dose. CDR3 loop: CAISAKDSVPSYGYTF. CDR3 nucleotide sequence: TGTGCCATCAGTGCTAAGGACTCAGTACCGAGCTATGGCTACACCTTC.